Below, 4 T cell receptor beta chains from the same sample are listed, as sequenced in a study of control samples from healthy donors and cancer patients. Sequencing used immunoSEQ multiplex PCR; TCRdb keeps in-frame clones, though not all of them. The sample lists roughly 50,000 clones; roughly 92% were seen once. The sequenced sample was PBMCs. The receptors here all came from a man aged 25 to 45 with colorectal cancer.

The chain employs TRBV10-2 and TRBJ2-7; D is possibly TRBD1 (6 bases). V was clipped by 10 bases and J by 4 bases, with 11 bases between them. CDR1 and CDR2 from the germline V gene are WSHSY and SAAADI. CDR3 size: 11 residues. The CDR3 sequence: CAIHTGYEQYV. CDR3 sequence (DNA): TGCGCCATCCATACAGGGTACGAGCAGTACGTC.

The rearrangement links TRBV20-1 to TRBJ1-1; 8 nucleotides line up with TRBD1. V gave up 5 bases and J gave up 1 base; unmatched junction bases: 6. The CDR3 has 14 residues. Germline assignment: CDR1 DFQATT and CDR2 SNEGSKA (reference sequence). As DNA, the CDR3 is TGCAGTGCTCGTGACAGGGGCCGGAACACTGAAGCTTTCTTT. Its translation is CSARDRGRNTEAFF.

This rearrangement joins TRBV27 to TRBJ1-1; no firm D call. Germline V gene sequence: CDR1 MNHEY, CDR2 SMNVEV (reference sequence). Deletions cut 3 bases from V and 5 bases from J, with 16 bases between. This CDR3 comprises 15 residues. The CDR3 DNA reads as TGTGCCAGCAGTTTGGCGGGCGGAACTGGGACTGAAGCTTTCTTT. Its translation: CASSLAGGTGTEAFF.

This chain uses TRBV9 with TRBJ2-3; D gene uncertain. The ends were cut back, 4 bases at V and 11 bases at J, with 17 bases in the middle. Germline V gene data show CDR1 as SGDLS and CDR2 as YYNGEE. The CDR3 loop spans 13 amino acids. CDR3 sequence reads: CASSPSRRQGQYF. CDR3 bases: TGTGCCAGCAGCCCTTCCCGCCGACAAGGGCAGTATTTT.